Shown below are 17 T cell receptor beta chains from a single sample sequenced in a study of CD8+CD57+ T cells in acquired aplastic anemia. Template material for TCR beta VDJ and CDR3 profiling consisted of genomic DNA. TCRdb re-called the reads through MiXCR, storing one row per CDR3 protein. This sample carries about 220,000 distinct CDR3 sequences, 34% of them seen once, and the ten largest clones take 1.1%. The specimen was sorted CD4+, CD8+, or CD8+CD57+ T cells (not recorded which) from PBMCs. The receptor set was obtained from a human donor in good health, serving as a control.

This chain connects TRBV10-3 to TRBJ2-5; 10 bases are a match to TRBD2. This CDR3 is 16 amino acids long. Trimming took 6 bases from V and 0 from J; bases not matched to a gene: 7. Germline assignment: CDR1 ENHRY and CDR2 SYGVKD. The CDR3 bases are TGTGCCATCAGGCCGGGACTAGCGCGGTACCAAGAGACCCAGTACTTC. It codes for CAIRPGLARYQETQYF.

The chain carries TRBV7-9 and TRBJ2-3; D unclear. V dropped 9 bases and J dropped 0 bases, with 4 bases sitting between them. The CDR3 sequence is 11 residues long. CDR1 is SEHNR, CDR2 FQNEAQ, per germline (reference sequence). The CDR3 DNA is TGTGCCAGTGCCAGCACAGATACGCAGTATTTT. This encodes CASASTDTQYF. Together with reference TRBV7-9 and TRBJ2-3, the CDR3 gives the full variable domain: DTGVSQNPRHKITKRGQNVTFRCDPISEHNRLYWYRQTLGQGPEFLTYFQNEAQLEKSRLLSDRFSAERPKGSFSTLEIQRTEQGDSAMYLCASASTDTQYFGPGTRLTVL.

This clonotype was counted a few times. The rearrangement links TRBV4-1 to TRBJ2-7, with 13 bases aligning to TRBD2. Germline V gene sequence: CDR1 MGHRA, CDR2 YSYEKL. The CDR3 spans 18 residues. Trimming cost V 2 bases and J 3 bases; bases outside gene matches: 10. CDR3 nucleotide sequence: TGCGCCAGCAGCCAACCGAGACTAGCGGGAGGTCCAGGCTACGAGCAGTACTTC. It specifies CASSQPRLAGGPGYEQYF.

This clonotype was found many times. The rearrangement joins TRBV19 to TRBJ1-4; TRBD1 is a possible D gene (5 bases). Trimming left V 3 bases short and J 7 bases short, with 15 bases between. This CDR3 is 15 amino acids long. Per the germline V gene, CDR1 is LNHDA and CDR2 is SQIVND (reference sequence). CDR3 protein: CASSMGRVGPEKLFF. The CDR3 nucleotides are TGTGCCAGTAGTATGGGGAGGGTGGGACCTGAAAAACTGTTTTTT.

This clonotype was counted at least ten times. The V call is TRBV7-8, the J call TRBJ2-3, with TRBD1 matching over 8 bases. There are 16 residues in the CDR3. V lost 4 bases to trimming and J lost 6 bases; unmatched junction nucleotides: 12. CDR1 SGHVS and CDR2 FQNEAQ come from the germline V gene. The CDR3 here is CASSSGQGGPGDTQYF. The CDR3 DNA sequence: TGTGCCAGCAGCTCCGGACAGGGAGGCCCGGGGGATACGCAGTATTTT.

This clonotype was counted ten times or more. The chain has TRBV6-2 or TRBV6-3 and TRBJ1-6; D not certain. Germline CDR1 MNHEY, CDR2 SVGEGT. With 5 bases removed from V and 9 bases from J, the gap between germline ends came to 8 bases. This CDR3 is 12 amino acids long. This CDR3 is CASSVGSSPLHF. As DNA, the CDR3 is TGTGCCAGCAGTGTCGGGAGTTCACCCCTCCACTTT.

This chain connects TRBV6-5 to TRBJ1-5, with 9 positions matching TRBD1. V dropped 0 bases and J dropped 4; count of bases not matched to a gene: 1. The germline gives CDR1 MNHEY, CDR2 SVGAGI. This CDR3 has 15 residues. CDR3 sequence (DNA): TGTGCCAGCAGTTACTCGGGACAGGGTAATCAGCCCCAGCATTTT. Residues: CASSYSGQGNQPQHF.

The sample holds a few counts of this clonotype. V gene TRBV12-3 or TRBV12-4 combines with J gene TRBJ1-1, with D hard to call. V dropped 3 bases and J dropped 1 base, with 6 bases sitting between them. This CDR3 region has 13 residues. In nucleotides, the CDR3 is TGTGCCAGCAGTTTTCGGGCGAACACTGAAGCTTTCTTT. It yields the protein CASSFRANTEAFF.

This clonotype occurred many times. The rearrangement links TRBV6-1 to TRBJ1-2; D call uncertain. V was shortened by 2 bases and J by 7 bases, with 8 bases between the two germline ends. In germline, CDR1 is MNHNS, CDR2 SASEGT. The CDR3 is 12 residues long. The CDR3, as DNA: TGTGCCAGCAGTGAATTCTTCGGTGGCTACACCTTC. Translation gives CASSEFFGGYTF.

This clonotype was picked up many times. The V and J genes are TRBV19 and TRBJ1-3; perhaps TRBD1 as D (5 bases). Trimming shortened V by 7 bases and J by 2 bases, and 18 bases separated the two germline ends. The CDR3 loop spans 16 amino acids. Per the germline V gene, CDR1 is LNHDA and CDR2 is SQIVND (reference sequence). CDR3 bases: TGTGCCAGTACCCCTGGGGATACGGGGGCTGGAAACACCATATATTTT. Its protein product is CASTPGDTGAGNTIYF.

The gene calls are TRBV19 and TRBJ2-5, with 9 bases aligning to TRBD2. J was trimmed by 1 base and V by 9 bases; bases with no gene match: 15. Germline CDR1 and CDR2: LNHDA and SQIVND (reference sequence). The CDR3 extends over 17 amino acids. The CDR3 nucleotides read TGTGCCAGCAGCTTGTTGGGGCTAGCGGGGCTCCAAGAGACCCAGTACTTC. Translated, it gives CASSLLGLAGLQETQYF.

The chain recombines TRBV6-1 with TRBJ2-5; no clear D gene. The CDR3 length is 14 residues. V was trimmed by 3 bases and J by 5 bases, leaving 13 bases between them. Per the germline V gene, CDR1 is MNHNS and CDR2 is SASEGT. CDR3 sequence: CASSERPSGETQYF. The CDR3, as DNA: TGTGCCAGCAGTGAGCGGCCATCCGGCGAGACCCAGTACTTC.

The chain recombines TRBV19 with TRBJ1-2; 7 bases line up with TRBD1. V was pared by 7 bases and J by 4 bases, with 12 bases of the junction left unmatched. Germline assignment: CDR1 LNHDA and CDR2 SQIVND (reference sequence). The CDR3 loop spans 15 amino acids. CDR3: CASNNPGTAFYGYTF. The CDR3 nucleotides are TGTGCCAGTAACAACCCCGGGACAGCGTTCTATGGCTACACCTTC. The full variable domain, in which reference TRBV19 and TRBJ1-2 provide the parts outside the CDR3, is DGGITQSPKYLFRKEGQNVTLSCEQNLNHDAMYWYRQDPGQGLRLIYYSQIVNDFQKGDIAEGYSVSREKKESFPLTVTSAQKNPTAFYLCASNNPGTAFYGYTFGSGTRLTVV.

This clonotype has a count of ten or more. This chain connects TRBV19 to TRBJ1-5; D is undetermined. Between the trimmed V and J ends, which lost 7 bases and 12 bases, there was a span of 19 bases. Germline-derived CDR1 and CDR2 are LNHDA and SQIVND (reference sequence). The CDR3 has 13 residues. The chain's CDR3 is CASTPIGIKVQHF. The CDR3 nucleotides read TGTGCCAGTACCCCCATAGGAATCAAGGTCCAGCATTTT.

This clonotype was seen many times. The chain uses TRBV20-1 and TRBJ2-7, with no clear D. The ends were cut back, 6 bases at V and 5 bases at J, with 17 bases in the middle. The CDR3 totals 13 residues. Germline lookup yields CDR1 DFQATT and CDR2 SNEGSKA (reference sequence). The CDR3 nucleotides are TGCAGTGCCCCCCTTCGGACGGGCGACGAGCAGTACTTC. It is translated as CSAPLRTGDEQYF.

This clonotype was detected ten times or more. V and J are TRBV7-2 and TRBJ2-3; 9 bases map to TRBD2. Germline loops: CDR1 SGHTA, CDR2 FQGNSA. The CDR3 length is 17 residues. Unmatched junction bases numbered 9, after V lost 1 base and J lost 4 bases. The CDR3 region has the DNA TGTGCCAGCAGCTTAGTCGGTAGGACTAGCGTTGCAGATACGCAGTATTTT. It is translated as CASSLVGRTSVADTQYF.

The CDR3 loop reads CATSDLAGGTRDTQYF. The CDR3 DNA sequence: TGTGCCACCAGTGATTTGGCTGGGGGAACTAGGGATACGCAGTATTTT. The chain combines TRBV24-1 with TRBJ2-3; tentatively, D is TRBD1 or TRBD2 (5 bases each). Germline V lookup: CDR1 KGHDR, CDR2 SFDVKD. Trimming took 0 bases from V and 6 from J, leaving 15 bases between them. This CDR3 is built from 16 residues.